The clone carrying this TCR beta chain was found a few times. Its antigen is not known. This sample was included in a study of CD4 T cells in relation to SARS-CoV-2 and coronaviruses. The protocol was immunoSEQ multiplex PCR, while the TCRdb copy is restricted to in-frame clones and leaves out a portion. The table shows tens of thousands of clones, with approximately 75% occurring only once. Trimming cost V 1 base and J 2 bases; bases outside gene matches: 4. Germline V gene sequence: CDR1 SGHAT, CDR2 FQNNGV. The CDR3 sequence is 15 residues long. Unexposed donor CD4+ T cells date from about 2010-2019, before the COVID-19 pandemic. CD4+ T cells were isolated from the cells after more than nine days of culture. On days 3 and 7, cultures got half fresh IL-2 medium. The study, taken as a whole, reports: This crossreactivity analysis covered spike protein alone, no other viral proteins.

The origin of this receptor is a human donor in good health. The chain links TRBV11-2 to TRBJ2-7, with 8 bases fitting TRBD2. Input material: CD4+ T cells from PBMCs, cultured in vitro. CDR3 in amino acids: CASSLGRAGAYEQYF. The CDR3 DNA follows: TGTGCCAGCAGCTTAGGACGAGCGGGGGCCTACGAGCAGTACTTC.